This T cell receptor (beta chain) originates from a study of T cells after yellow fever vaccination. This CDR3 contains 15 residues. V lost 2 bases to trimming and J lost 0 bases, with 7 bases between them. Making TCR cDNA involved 5'RACE template switching, which added UMIs and a universal primer site. TCRdb re-derived calls from the 5' RACE reads in MiXCR, one entry per CDR3 protein. The repertoire holds 150,000 to 200,000 distinct CDR3 sequences, with approximately 11% as singletons. This chain joins TRBV12-3 or TRBV12-4 and TRBJ2-2, with D unclear. The sample in question was CD8+ T cells sorted from PBMCs, obtained 15 days after the yellow fever booster vaccination. The origin of this receptor is a man aged 18 to 30 who received the YFV17D yellow fever vaccine. CDR3 DNA: TGTGCCAGCAGTTTATTAATCCCGAACACCGGGGAGCTGTTTTTT. It translates to CASSLLIPNTGELFF.